There are a few counts of the clone carrying this T cell receptor beta chain. Its target is not known. V trimming: 5 bases; J trimming: 3 bases; junction bases outside the gene matches: 7. The CDR3 loop spans 15 amino acids. Germline assignment: CDR1 SGHRS and CDR2 YFSETQ. Libraries for TCRalpha and TCRbeta carried sample barcodes and unique molecular identifiers via 5'RACE. TCRdb ran MiXCR on the 5' RACE reads and lists one entry per CDR3 protein. The table includes a few hundred thousand distinct CDR3 sequences, approximately 8.4% detected once. These data originate in a study of T-cell memory formation after mild COVID-19. Study overall: There were largely donor-specific TCR clusters. Whole-study findings and limits: The study found balanced CD4/CD8 in clones contracting day 15 to 85 and a CD4+ lean in later expanders. Clones that contracted clustered mainly in CM and EM if CD4+ and in EMRA if CD8+.

This sequence joins TRBV5-1 and TRBJ2-5, with 10 bases lining up with TRBD2. The sequence was obtained from a man between 18 and 29 years old who had mild COVID-19 (a few samples of this study predate the infection). Cell type and time point are not known. Sequencing was done on a sample of PBMCs or a T cell subset sorted from them (not recorded which). The CDR3 DNA reads as TGCGCCAGCAGAGCTGGGACTAGCGAGAAAGAGACCCAGTACTTC. Protein sequence: CASRAGTSEKETQYF.